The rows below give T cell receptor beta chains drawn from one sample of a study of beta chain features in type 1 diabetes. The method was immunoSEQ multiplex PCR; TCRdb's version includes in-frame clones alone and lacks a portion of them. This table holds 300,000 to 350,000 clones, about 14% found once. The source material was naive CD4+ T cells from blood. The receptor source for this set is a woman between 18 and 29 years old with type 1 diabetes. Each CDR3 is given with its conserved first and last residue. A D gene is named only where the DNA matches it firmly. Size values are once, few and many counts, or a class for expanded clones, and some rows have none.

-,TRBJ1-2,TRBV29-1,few,CSPDRRRARYGYTF,TGCAGCCCCGACCGACGGAGAGCGAGGTATGGCTACACCTTC
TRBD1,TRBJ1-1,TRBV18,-,CASSAGGTEAFF,TGTGCCAGCTCCGCAGGGGGCACTGAAGCTTTCTTT
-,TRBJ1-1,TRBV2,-,CASGRRIMNTEAFF,TGTGCCAGCGGCCGCAGGATTATGAACACTGAAGCTTTCTTT
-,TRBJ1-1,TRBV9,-,CASSLMGGTEAFF,TGTGCCAGCAGCCTCATGGGGGGGACTGAAGCTTTCTTT
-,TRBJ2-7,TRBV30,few,CAWSVLAGLEQYF,TGTGCCTGGAGTGTACTTGCGGGACTCGAGCAGTACTTC
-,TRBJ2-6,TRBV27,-,CASRASGRSGANVLTF,TGTGCCAGCAGGGCTTCAGGGAGGTCTGGGGCCAACGTCCTGACTTTC
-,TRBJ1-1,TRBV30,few,CAWSVRLGRMNTEAFF,TGTGCCTGGAGTGTCCGGTTGGGCAGGATGAACACTGAAGCTTTCTTT
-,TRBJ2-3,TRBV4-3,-,CASSQDRGTELTDTQYF,TGCGCCAGCAGCCAAGATCGCGGGACAGAGTTAACAGATACGCAGTATTTT
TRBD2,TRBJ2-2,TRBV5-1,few,CASSLRTSGRSGELFF,TGCGCCAGCAGCCTACGGACTAGCGGGAGGTCCGGGGAGCTGTTTTTT
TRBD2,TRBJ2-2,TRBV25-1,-,CASSSSTAGGVTGELFF,TGTGCCAGCAGTTCTTCAACAGCGGGAGGTGTCACCGGGGAGCTGTTTTTT
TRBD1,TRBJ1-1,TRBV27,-,CASKGQLNTEAFF,TGTGCCAGCAAGGGACAGCTGAACACTGAAGCTTTCTTT
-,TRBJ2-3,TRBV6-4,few,CASSVEGGTDTQYF,TGTGCCAGCAGTGTTGAGGGAGGCACAGATACGCAGTATTTT
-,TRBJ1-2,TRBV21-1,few,CASSALGKGSGYTF,TGTGCCAGCAGCGCCCTGGGGAAGGGGTCTGGCTACACCTTC
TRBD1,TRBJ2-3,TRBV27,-,CASSLSGGADTQYF,TGTGCCAGCAGTTTATCAGGGGGCGCAGATACGCAGTATTTT
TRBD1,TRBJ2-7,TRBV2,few,CASSVARDSATYEQYF,TGTGCCAGCAGTGTGGCCCGGGACAGCGCGACCTACGAGCAGTACTTC
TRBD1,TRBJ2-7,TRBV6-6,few,CASSSDRAHEQYF,TGTGCCAGCAGCTCGGACAGGGCTCACGAGCAGTACTTC
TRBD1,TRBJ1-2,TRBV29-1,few,CSVIGRGTDGRINYGYTF,TGCAGCGTTATCGGGAGGGGGACAGACGGCAGGATAAACTATGGCTACACCTTC
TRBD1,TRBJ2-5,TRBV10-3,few,CAITPGQQETQYF,TGTGCCATCACCCCGGGACAGCAAGAGACCCAGTACTTC
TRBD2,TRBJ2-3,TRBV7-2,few,CASSTRTSGKGVTDTQYF,TGTGCCAGCAGCACCCGGACTAGCGGGAAAGGGGTCACAGATACGCAGTATTTT
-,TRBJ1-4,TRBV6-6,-,CASSYSGEDEKLFF,TGTGCCAGCAGTTACTCGGGGGAGGATGAAAAACTGTTTTTT
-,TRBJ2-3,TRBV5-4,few,CASNLLTGASTDTQYF,TGTGCCAGCAACCTCTTGACAGGAGCTAGCACAGATACGCAGTATTTT
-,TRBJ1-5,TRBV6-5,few,CASSSRGISNQPQHF,TGTGCCAGCAGTTCAAGGGGAATAAGCAATCAGCCCCAGCATTTT
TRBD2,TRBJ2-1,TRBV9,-,CASSVLAVSSYNEQFF,TGTGCCAGCAGCGTCCTAGCGGTAAGCTCCTACAATGAGCAGTTCTTC
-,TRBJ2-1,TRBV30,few,CAWSPRRGNEQFF,TGTGCCTGGAGTCCTCGGCGGGGCAATGAGCAGTTCTTC
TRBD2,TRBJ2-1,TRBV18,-,CASSPYSGNSYNEQFF,TGTGCCAGCTCACCCTATAGCGGGAACTCCTACAATGAGCAGTTCTTC
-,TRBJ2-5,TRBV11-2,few,CASTPSVVQETQYF,TGTGCCAGCACCCCTAGCGTGGTTCAAGAGACCCAGTACTTC
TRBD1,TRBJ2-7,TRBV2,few,CASDRVREQYF,TGTGCCAGTGACAGGGTTCGGGAGCAGTACTTC
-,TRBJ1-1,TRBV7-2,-,CASSLEPGAPNTEAFF,TGTGCCAGCAGCTTAGAACCAGGGGCCCCGAACACTGAAGCTTTCTTT